These T cell receptor beta chains were read from a single sample in a study of T-cell memory formation after mild COVID-19. TCRdb processed the 5' RACE reads anew with MiXCR; each CDR3 protein has one entry. The sample lists around 470,000 distinct CDR3 sequences, around 18% seen once, with approximately 8.1% in the top ten. The source material was PBMCs or a T cell subset sorted from them (not recorded which). The receptors stem from an adult woman who had mild COVID-19 (a few samples of this study predate the infection). Cell type and time point are not known. Each CDR3 is given with its conserved first and last residue. Fields, in order: D gene, J gene, V gene, clone size, CDR3 DNA, CDR3 protein. D genes are given only for firm matches. The size of a clone is reported for some rows only, either as once, few or many, or as a class for expanded clones.

D gene: TRBD1
J gene: TRBJ1-2
V gene: TRBV20-1
clone size: few
CDR3 DNA: TGCAGTGCTACCATTACAGGGGGTCATGGCTACACCTTC
CDR3 protein: CSATITGGHGYTF

D gene: NA
J gene: TRBJ1-2
V gene: TRBV9
clone size: few
CDR3 DNA: TGTGCCAGCAGCGTAGAATGGGGGGACTCAAACTATGGCTACACCTTC
CDR3 protein: CASSVEWGDSNYGYTF

D gene: NA
J gene: TRBJ2-2
V gene: TRBV5-5
clone size: few
CDR3 DNA: TGTGCCAGCAGCTTGGCCGGAGCAGCGGGCACCGGGGAGCTGTTTTTT
CDR3 protein: CASSLAGAAGTGELFF

D gene: TRBD1
J gene: TRBJ2-3
V gene: TRBV24-1
clone size: NA
CDR3 DNA: TGTGCCACCAGTGACACCACCGGGACAGGGAAGGCAGATACGCAGTATTTT
CDR3 protein: CATSDTTGTGKADTQYF

D gene: NA
J gene: TRBJ2-7
V gene: TRBV5-1
clone size: NA
CDR3 DNA: TGCGCCAGCAGCTTGGGGCTAGCTCGCGACGAGCAGTACTTC
CDR3 protein: CASSLGLARDEQYF

D gene: TRBD2
J gene: TRBJ2-7
V gene: TRBV20-1
clone size: NA
CDR3 DNA: TGCAGTGCTAGAGCCCGACTAGCGGGCGAGCAGTACTTC
CDR3 protein: CSARARLAGEQYF

D gene: NA
J gene: TRBJ1-5
V gene: TRBV24-1
clone size: few
CDR3 DNA: TGTGCCACCAGTGAGGGCAGCCTCAATCAGCCCCAGCATTTT
CDR3 protein: CATSEGSLNQPQHF

D gene: NA
J gene: TRBJ2-3
V gene: TRBV5-1
clone size: few
CDR3 DNA: TGCGCCAGCAGCTTGGGCCACCGGGACATTGTCACAGATACGCAGTATTTT
CDR3 protein: CASSLGHRDIVTDTQYF

D gene: NA
J gene: TRBJ2-1
V gene: TRBV20-1
clone size: few
CDR3 DNA: TGCAGTGCCCCGAGGGGGTCCTTTGGTGAGCAGTTCTTC
CDR3 protein: CSAPRGSFGEQFF

D gene: TRBD2
J gene: TRBJ2-5
V gene: TRBV18
clone size: NA
CDR3 DNA: TGTGCCAGCTCACCACCGCCAGCGGGAGGCCAAGAGACCCAGTACTTC
CDR3 protein: CASSPPPAGGQETQYF

D gene: NA
J gene: TRBJ2-3
V gene: TRBV7-9
clone size: few
CDR3 DNA: TGTGCCAGCAGCCCCGGGACGCCACTAGTCTATTTT
CDR3 protein: CASSPGTPLVYF

D gene: NA
J gene: TRBJ1-3
V gene: TRBV18
clone size: NA
CDR3 DNA: TGTGCCAGCTCACCAGCGGGGCTGGGTGGAAACACCATATATTTT
CDR3 protein: CASSPAGLGGNTIYF

D gene: NA
J gene: TRBJ1-1
V gene: TRBV5-1
clone size: NA
CDR3 DNA: TGCGCCAGCAGCTTGGAGTCGGCCACTGAAGCTTTCTTT
CDR3 protein: CASSLESATEAFF

D gene: NA
J gene: TRBJ2-1
V gene: TRBV5-1
clone size: NA
CDR3 DNA: TGCGCCAGCAGCTGGAGGGAGTCCTACAATGAGCAGTTCTTC
CDR3 protein: CASSWRESYNEQFF

D gene: TRBD1
J gene: TRBJ1-4
V gene: TRBV27
clone size: few
CDR3 DNA: TGTGCCAGCAGTCCCAGACAGGGTCGTAATGAAAAACTGTTTTTT
CDR3 protein: CASSPRQGRNEKLFF

D gene: NA
J gene: TRBJ1-2
V gene: TRBV4-1
clone size: few
CDR3 DNA: TGCGCCAGCAGCCAAGATTTTACGGTGAACTATGGCTACACCTTC
CDR3 protein: CASSQDFTVNYGYTF

D gene: NA
J gene: TRBJ1-6
V gene: TRBV5-6
clone size: NA
CDR3 DNA: TGTGCCAGCAGCTTGGAGGCTGGAAATAATTCACCCCTCCACTTT
CDR3 protein: CASSLEAGNNSPLHF

D gene: NA
J gene: TRBJ2-7
V gene: TRBV7-2
clone size: NA
CDR3 DNA: TGTGCCAGCAGCTTAAGGTCCTCCGAGCAGTACTTC
CDR3 protein: CASSLRSSEQYF

D gene: NA
J gene: TRBJ2-7
V gene: TRBV12-3/TRBV12-4
clone size: NA
CDR3 DNA: TGTGCCAGCAGTCAGCGGAGGTACTCCTACGAGCAGTACTTC
CDR3 protein: CASSQRRYSYEQYF

D gene: TRBD1
J gene: TRBJ2-1
V gene: TRBV29-1
clone size: NA
CDR3 DNA: TGCAGCGCCGGGACAGGGACCGGTTACAATGAGCAGTTCTTC
CDR3 protein: CSAGTGTGYNEQFF

D gene: TRBD2
J gene: TRBJ2-6
V gene: TRBV12-3/TRBV12-4
clone size: NA
CDR3 DNA: TGTGCCAGCAGTTTAGCGCTATCCGACGGGGGGGAAACCTCTGGGGCCAACGTCCTGACTTTC
CDR3 protein: CASSLALSDGGETSGANVLTF

D gene: TRBD2
J gene: TRBJ2-7
V gene: TRBV3-1
clone size: few
CDR3 DNA: TGTGCCAGCAGCCAAGAGCCGGGAGGTCGCTCCTACGAGCAGTACTTC
CDR3 protein: CASSQEPGGRSYEQYF

D gene: TRBD2
J gene: TRBJ2-2
V gene: TRBV7-2
clone size: NA
CDR3 DNA: TGTGCCAGCAGCTTAGTACTAGCGGCCGGGGAGCTGTTTTTT
CDR3 protein: CASSLVLAAGELFF

D gene: TRBD1
J gene: TRBJ1-2
V gene: TRBV29-1
clone size: NA
CDR3 DNA: TGCAGCGTCTTTGTTGGCGGGACAGGGTATAACTATGGCTACACCTTC
CDR3 protein: CSVFVGGTGYNYGYTF

D gene: NA
J gene: TRBJ2-7
V gene: TRBV20-1
clone size: few
CDR3 DNA: TGCAGTGCTTCTTCCCCGGGGACAATGATCTACGAGCAGTACTTC
CDR3 protein: CSASSPGTMIYEQYF

D gene: NA
J gene: TRBJ2-3
V gene: TRBV7-2
clone size: many
CDR3 DNA: TGTGCCAGCGCCGAACGCACAGATACGCAGTATTTT
CDR3 protein: CASAERTDTQYF

D gene: TRBD2
J gene: TRBJ2-5
V gene: TRBV20-1
clone size: few
CDR3 DNA: TGCAGTGCTAGACCCCCAATTCGGACTAGCGGAGGCGAGGAGACCCAGTACTTC
CDR3 protein: CSARPPIRTSGGEETQYF

D gene: NA
J gene: TRBJ1-2
V gene: TRBV6-5
clone size: NA
CDR3 DNA: TGTGCCAGCAGTTCCCTGGGTCGAGGCTACACCTTC
CDR3 protein: CASSSLGRGYTF

D gene: NA
J gene: TRBJ1-2
V gene: TRBV19
clone size: few
CDR3 DNA: TGTGCCAGTAGTATCTCGTCGGCAACCACTGCCTATGGCTACACCTTC
CDR3 protein: CASSISSATTAYGYTF

D gene: TRBD1
J gene: TRBJ2-3
V gene: TRBV20-1
clone size: NA
CDR3 DNA: TGCAGTGCCCGACTCGACAGGGTTTCAGATACGCAGTATTTT
CDR3 protein: CSARLDRVSDTQYF

D gene: TRBD2
J gene: TRBJ2-7
V gene: TRBV20-1
clone size: NA
CDR3 DNA: TGCAGTGCTAGAGGCGGGGGGGACATACACAGCTCCTACGAGCAGTACTTC
CDR3 protein: CSARGGGDIHSSYEQYF

D gene: TRBD1
J gene: TRBJ1-2
V gene: TRBV24-1
clone size: few
CDR3 DNA: TGTGCCACCAGTGATACAAAACAGGGGAACTATGGCTACACCTTC
CDR3 protein: CATSDTKQGNYGYTF

D gene: NA
J gene: TRBJ2-1
V gene: TRBV20-1
clone size: many
CDR3 DNA: TGCAGTGCTCGACCACTGAGTGGACAGTACAATGAGCAGTTCTTC
CDR3 protein: CSARPLSGQYNEQFF

D gene: NA
J gene: TRBJ1-2
V gene: TRBV4-1
clone size: few
CDR3 DNA: TGCGCCAGCAGCCAAGATGGGAGGTCTGGCTACACCTTC
CDR3 protein: CASSQDGRSGYTF

D gene: NA
J gene: TRBJ2-2
V gene: TRBV12-3/TRBV12-4
clone size: few
CDR3 DNA: TGTGCCAGCAATCCGAGTGGGGGGGGCTCCGGGGAGCTGTTTTTT
CDR3 protein: CASNPSGGGSGELFF

D gene: NA
J gene: TRBJ1-1
V gene: TRBV2
clone size: few
CDR3 DNA: TGTGCCAGCAGAGCCGCGGGCAGCATGAACACTGAAGCTTTCTTT
CDR3 protein: CASRAAGSMNTEAFF

D gene: TRBD2
J gene: TRBJ2-7
V gene: TRBV12-3/TRBV12-4
clone size: NA
CDR3 DNA: TGTGCCAGCAGTCTAGGAACTAGCGGGATAGGTCACGAGCAGTACTTC
CDR3 protein: CASSLGTSGIGHEQYF

D gene: TRBD1
J gene: TRBJ2-7
V gene: TRBV5-1
clone size: few
CDR3 DNA: TGCGCCAGCAGCCCGACAGGGACCCACTACGAGCAGTACTTC
CDR3 protein: CASSPTGTHYEQYF

D gene: NA
J gene: TRBJ1-1
V gene: TRBV4-2
clone size: NA
CDR3 DNA: TGTGCCAGCAGCCCTAATTACGGAGTGAACACTGAAGCTTTCTTT
CDR3 protein: CASSPNYGVNTEAFF

D gene: NA
J gene: TRBJ2-4
V gene: TRBV18
clone size: NA
CDR3 DNA: TGTGCCAGCTCACCATTGGGGAGTGCCAAAAACATTCAGTACTTC
CDR3 protein: CASSPLGSAKNIQYF

D gene: NA
J gene: TRBJ1-5
V gene: TRBV19
clone size: few
CDR3 DNA: TGTGCCAGCGGGAGACCCAAGGTGGGCAATCAGCCCCAGCATTTT
CDR3 protein: CASGRPKVGNQPQHF

D gene: NA
J gene: TRBJ2-3
V gene: TRBV24-1
clone size: NA
CDR3 DNA: TGTGCCACCAGTGAGGGAGGACAGAGCACAGATACGCAGTATTTT
CDR3 protein: CATSEGGQSTDTQYF

D gene: NA
J gene: TRBJ1-5
V gene: TRBV7-9
clone size: NA
CDR3 DNA: TGTGCCAGCAGCTTAGATCCCGGGGAGAGCAATCAGCCCCAGCATTTT
CDR3 protein: CASSLDPGESNQPQHF

D gene: TRBD2
J gene: TRBJ2-3
V gene: TRBV6-5
clone size: few
CDR3 DNA: TGTGCCAGCAGTTACTTCGGCGGGGGGAGCACAGATACGCAGTATTTT
CDR3 protein: CASSYFGGGSTDTQYF

D gene: TRBD2
J gene: TRBJ2-3
V gene: TRBV2
clone size: once
CDR3 DNA: TGTGCCAGCAGTGAGATTGATGACCCGGGACTAGCGACAGATACGCAGTATTTT
CDR3 protein: CASSEIDDPGLATDTQYF

D gene: TRBD1
J gene: TRBJ2-3
V gene: TRBV11-2
clone size: few
CDR3 DNA: TGTGCCAGCAGCCATGACAGGGGGCCCCCAGATACGCAGTATTTT
CDR3 protein: CASSHDRGPPDTQYF

D gene: NA
J gene: TRBJ1-3
V gene: TRBV20-1
clone size: few
CDR3 DNA: TGCAGTGTAGGGGACTCTGGAAACACCATATATTTT
CDR3 protein: CSVGDSGNTIYF

D gene: NA
J gene: TRBJ2-3
V gene: TRBV30
clone size: many
CDR3 DNA: TGTGCCTGGAGTGTACGTATCAGGGATACGCAGTATTTT
CDR3 protein: CAWSVRIRDTQYF

D gene: NA
J gene: TRBJ2-1
V gene: TRBV7-9
clone size: few
CDR3 DNA: TGTGCCAGCAGAGAGGGCGCGTTTCCCGAGCAGTTCTTC
CDR3 protein: CASREGAFPEQFF

D gene: NA
J gene: TRBJ2-5
V gene: TRBV5-1
clone size: NA
CDR3 DNA: TGCGCCAGCAGCTTGAGACAACAAGAGACCCAGTACTTC
CDR3 protein: CASSLRQQETQYF

D gene: NA
J gene: TRBJ2-2
V gene: TRBV24-1
clone size: NA
CDR3 DNA: TGTGCCACCAGGGGGCAGGGTGCCACCGGGGAGCTGTTTTTT
CDR3 protein: CATRGQGATGELFF

D gene: NA
J gene: TRBJ1-6
V gene: TRBV5-4
clone size: NA
CDR3 DNA: TGTGCCAGCAGCCCCCCCGGGACGGGGAATTCACCCCTCCACTTT
CDR3 protein: CASSPPGTGNSPLHF

D gene: TRBD1
J gene: TRBJ1-2
V gene: TRBV5-4
clone size: NA
CDR3 DNA: TGTGCCAGCAGCTATCGACAGGGGGGGACTAACTATGGCTACACCTTC
CDR3 protein: CASSYRQGGTNYGYTF

D gene: NA
J gene: TRBJ2-1
V gene: TRBV5-5
clone size: few
CDR3 DNA: TGTGCCAGCAGCTTGTCCAAGAATGAGCAGTTCTTC
CDR3 protein: CASSLSKNEQFF

D gene: TRBD2
J gene: TRBJ2-5
V gene: TRBV20-1
clone size: few
CDR3 DNA: TGCAGTGCTAGTCGCGGGAGGCCCCAAGAGACCCAGTACTTC
CDR3 protein: CSASRGRPQETQYF